These 13 T cell receptor beta chains were all obtained from the same sample, sequenced in a study of response to subunit inactivated influenza vaccine. TCRdb processed the RT-PCR reads anew with MiXCR; each CDR3 protein has one entry. The sample has 800,000 to 1,000,000 distinct CDR3 sequences; roughly 20% are singletons. The source was PBMCs from blood, collected 5 days after vaccination. These receptors all stem from a man in his fifties or sixties who received an inactivated influenza vaccine.

The rearrangement uses TRBV6-2 or TRBV6-3 and TRBJ2-4; TRBD1 matches 9 bases. The V gene's germline CDR1 is MNHEY and CDR2 SVGEGT. Trimming cost V 11 bases and J 8 bases; bases outside gene matches: 19. CDR3 length equals 16 residues. CDR3 in amino acids: CACGYDTGGLPDIQYF. Here the CDR3 DNA reads TGTGCCTGCGGATACGACACAGGGGGCCTACCGGACATTCAGTACTTC.

This clonotype came up a few times. J is TRBJ2-5 and V is TRBV6-1, with D hard to call. This CDR3 is 13 amino acids long. Deletions cut 7 bases from V and 2 bases from J, with 11 bases between. Germline values: CDR1 MNHNS, CDR2 SASEGT. CDR3 in DNA: TGTGCCAGCACGACAAGCCAGCAAGAGACCCAGTACTTC. As protein: CASTTSQQETQYF.

The V call is TRBV27, the J call TRBJ2-3; TRBD2 agrees at 7 bases. Germline V gives CDR1 MNHEY, CDR2 SMNVEV (reference sequence). V was pared by 3 bases and J by 0 bases, with 3 bases of the junction left unmatched. The CDR3 runs to 15 residues. DNA for the CDR3: TGTGCCAGCAGTTTCGCGGGAGTGAGCACAGATACGCAGTATTTT. This translates into CASSFAGVSTDTQYF.

The chain is built from TRBV4-3 and TRBJ2-1; 7 nucleotides agree with TRBD1. Germline CDR1 reads LGHNA; CDR2 reads YSLEER. This CDR3 has 18 amino acids. Losses at the gene ends were 1 base for V and 0 bases for J; bases not matched to a gene: 9. CDR3 residues: CASSQGGGSSRSYNEQFF. The CDR3 region has the DNA TGCGCCAGCAGCCAAGGAGGGGGCAGCTCCCGCTCCTACAATGAGCAGTTCTTC.

This rearrangement joins TRBV7-6 to TRBJ2-3; 10 nucleotides line up with TRBD2. Germline CDR1 is SGHVS and CDR2 is FNYEAQ. V shed 5 bases, J shed 0 bases, and the junction held 5 bases outside the gene matches. The CDR3 covers 16 residues. Here the CDR3 reads CASSLLTSGSTDTQYF. CDR3 bases: TGTGCCAGCAGCCTTCTGACTAGCGGGAGCACAGATACGCAGTATTTT. Full variable domain (rest looked up from reference TRBV7-6 and TRBJ2-3): GAGVSQSPRYKVTKRGQDVALRCDPISGHVSLYWYRQALGQGPEFLTYFNYEAQQDKSGLPNDRFSAERPEGSISTLTIQRTEQRDSAMYRCASSLLTSGSTDTQYFGPGTRLTVL.

This clonotype was seen just once. V and J are TRBV18 and TRBJ2-7, with 7 bases fitting TRBD1. The CDR3 totals 14 residues. Germline V CDR1 and CDR2: KGHSH, LQKENI. Unmatched junction bases numbered 4, after V lost 2 bases and J lost 3 bases. CDR3: CASSPKTGIYEQYF. As DNA, the CDR3 is TGTGCCAGCTCACCAAAGACAGGGATCTACGAGCAGTACTTC.

Only a few counts were recorded for this clonotype. The genes are TRBV4-2 and TRBJ2-3; the D gene is possibly TRBD1 (5 bases). The last part of the DNA fits TRBJ1-5 better; the J call may be wrong. CDR1 is LGHNA and CDR2 is YNFKEQ in the germline V gene. The CDR3 contains 17 residues. CDR3: CASSQENGGIRTDTQHF. The CDR3 region has the DNA TGTGCCAGCAGCCAAGAGAATGGGGGGATTCGCACAGATACGCAGCATTTT.

This clonotype was found a few times. CDR3: CASRTRAGAYNEQFF. The DNA of the CDR3 is TGCGCCAGCAGGACACGAGCGGGAGCCTACAATGAGCAGTTCTTC. This chain uses TRBV5-1 with TRBJ2-1, with 8 bases lining up with TRBD2. Germline V lookup: CDR1 SGHRS, CDR2 YFSETQ. The CDR3 contains 15 residues. J was trimmed by 2 bases and V by 5 bases; bases with no gene match: 6.

This sequence joins TRBV6-1 and TRBJ2-2; 12 bases align to TRBD2. The V segment lost 6 bases and the J segment 5 bases; nucleotides outside the gene matches: 7. This CDR3 is 16 amino acids long. Germline values: CDR1 MNHNS, CDR2 SASEGT. For the CDR3, the DNA is TGTGCCAGCAGAAACGGACTAGCGGGACCGACCGGGGAGCTGTTTTTT. Protein product: CASRNGLAGPTGELFF.

The chain uses TRBV28 and TRBJ2-7; the match to TRBD2 covers 15 bases. The germline CDR1 and CDR2 sequences are MDHEN and SYDVKM. The CDR3 sequence is 16 residues long. Trimming took 5 bases from V and 4 from J; bases not matched to a gene: 6. The CDR3, as DNA: TGTGCCAGCAGTCTCTCCGGGACTAGCGGGGGGTACGAGCAGTACTTC. Amino acids: CASSLSGTSGGYEQYF.

V and J are TRBV9 and TRBJ1-2; D possibly corresponds to TRBD1 (5 bases). The CDR3 contains 15 residues. CDR1 and CDR2 (germline): SGDLS, YYNGEE. V lost 5 bases and J 7 bases, leaving 21 bases between the germline ends. The CDR3 is CASRGEGRTYTGYTF. CDR3 DNA sequence: TGTGCCAGCAGAGGGGAGGGACGAACCTATACTGGCTACACCTTC. The whole variable domain, filled in from reference TRBV9 and TRBJ1-2, reads DSGVTQTPKHLITATGQRVTLRCSPRSGDLSVYWYQQSLDQGLQFLIQYYNGEERAKGNILERFSAQQFPDLHSELNLSSLELGDSALYFCASRGEGRTYTGYTFGSGTRLTVV.

This clonotype has more than one count but fewer than ten. The CDR3 coding sequence is TGCGCCAGCAGCTTGGTCTCCCAGGGGAACACTGAAGCTTTCTTT. Translating it yields CASSLVSQGNTEAFF. The chain employs TRBV5-1 and TRBJ1-1; D is possibly TRBD1 (5 bases). This CDR3 spans 15 amino acids. The V gene's germline CDR1 is SGHRS and CDR2 YFSETQ. V lost 0 bases and J lost 1, with 10 bases in between.

V gene TRBV7-2 combines with J gene TRBJ1-2; D ambiguous. Per germline, CDR1 SGHTA and CDR2 FQGNSA. The length of the CDR3 is 13 residues. Trimming cost V 5 bases and J 4 bases, with 11 bases left between them. The CDR3 is CASSPFGIYGYTF. DNA for the CDR3: TGTGCCAGCAGCCCATTCGGGATCTATGGCTACACCTTC.